The rows below give T cell receptor beta chains drawn from one sample of a study of T cells after yellow fever vaccination. From the 5' RACE reads, TCRdb called clonotypes with MiXCR, one entry per CDR3 protein. In the table there are 55,000 or so distinct CDR3 sequences, about 6.6% of which are singletons. Material: CD8+ T cells not binding an NS4B(214-222) dextramer, sorted from PBMCs, obtained approximately 40 days after the first yellow fever vaccination. The source is a young man who received the YFV17D yellow fever vaccine. Both conserved end residues are part of each CDR3. The order of the fields is clone size, J gene, V gene, D gene, CDR3 protein, CDR3 DNA. D genes are given only for firm matches. Where a row states a size, it is once, few, many or the class of an expanded clone; other rows omit it.

abundance: -; j_gene: TRBJ2-1; v_gene: TRBV30; d_gene: -; CDR3aa: CAWSQAYNEQFF; CDR3nt: TGTGCCTGGAGTCAAGCCTACAATGAGCAGTTCTTC
abundance: -; j_gene: TRBJ2-3; v_gene: TRBV19; d_gene: -; CDR3aa: CATSMEDFTDTQYF; CDR3nt: TGTGCCACCTCGATGGAGGACTTCACAGATACGCAGTATTTT
abundance: -; j_gene: TRBJ2-5; v_gene: TRBV6-2/TRBV6-3; d_gene: TRBD1; CDR3aa: CASSFKRTGKETQYF; CDR3nt: TGTGCCAGCAGTTTTAAAAGGACAGGGAAAGAGACCCAGTACTTC
abundance: many; j_gene: TRBJ2-7; v_gene: TRBV5-1; d_gene: -; CDR3aa: CASSLPDPYEQYF; CDR3nt: TGCGCCAGCAGCTTGCCCGACCCCTACGAGCAGTACTTC
abundance: few; j_gene: TRBJ2-5; v_gene: TRBV9; d_gene: -; CDR3aa: CASSEYGAPSETQYF; CDR3nt: TGTGCCAGCAGCGAATATGGGGCCCCGAGCGAGACCCAGTACTTC
abundance: many; j_gene: TRBJ2-5; v_gene: TRBV7-6; d_gene: -; CDR3aa: CASSLGSGHQETQYF; CDR3nt: TGTGCCAGCAGCTTAGGGTCGGGACATCAAGAGACCCAGTACTTC
abundance: many; j_gene: TRBJ2-1; v_gene: TRBV5-1; d_gene: -; CDR3aa: CASSHRGRGEQFF; CDR3nt: TGCGCCAGCAGCCACAGGGGGAGGGGAGAGCAGTTCTTC
abundance: few; j_gene: TRBJ2-1; v_gene: TRBV6-2/TRBV6-3; d_gene: TRBD2; CDR3aa: CASSTDVSGGAYNEQFF; CDR3nt: TGTGCCAGCAGTACCGACGTTAGCGGGGGGGCCTACAATGAGCAGTTCTTC
abundance: many; j_gene: TRBJ2-5; v_gene: TRBV15; d_gene: -; CDR3aa: CATSGQYQETQYF; CDR3nt: TGTGCCACCTCCGGCCAGTACCAAGAGACCCAGTACTTC
abundance: many; j_gene: TRBJ1-2; v_gene: TRBV25-1; d_gene: -; CDR3aa: CASSERSGYGYTF; CDR3nt: TGTGCCAGCAGTGAACGATCCGGGTATGGCTACACCTTC
abundance: -; j_gene: TRBJ2-1; v_gene: TRBV11-2; d_gene: -; CDR3aa: CASSFGGPEQFF; CDR3nt: TGTGCCAGCAGCTTTGGGGGCCCGGAGCAGTTCTTC
abundance: few; j_gene: TRBJ2-5; v_gene: TRBV3-1; d_gene: -; CDR3aa: CASTHGSGGLETQYF; CDR3nt: TGTGCCAGCACCCACGGATCCGGGGGTTTGGAGACCCAGTACTTC
abundance: -; j_gene: TRBJ2-7; v_gene: TRBV3-1; d_gene: -; CDR3aa: CASSLTAEGGYEQYF; CDR3nt: TGTGCCAGCAGCCTCACAGCGGAAGGGGGCTACGAGCAGTACTTC
abundance: few; j_gene: TRBJ1-1; v_gene: TRBV7-2; d_gene: -; CDR3aa: CASSSAGGYGTEAFF; CDR3nt: TGTGCCAGCAGCTCAGCGGGGGGGTACGGCACTGAAGCTTTCTTT
abundance: many; j_gene: TRBJ2-2; v_gene: TRBV6-2/TRBV6-3; d_gene: -; CDR3aa: CASKVVSGELFF; CDR3nt: TGTGCCAGCAAGGTGGTTAGCGGGGAGCTGTTTTTT
abundance: few; j_gene: TRBJ2-3; v_gene: TRBV6-5; d_gene: TRBD2; CDR3aa: CASSYSTGGGTDTQYF; CDR3nt: TGTGCCAGCAGTTACTCGACGGGGGGGGGCACAGATACGCAGTATTTT